This T cell receptor beta chain was sequenced for a study of blood T cell repertoires in COVID-19. Using immunoSEQ multiplex PCR, the repertoire was profiled, and TCRdb retains in-frame clones only, with some absent. This table holds 200,000 or so clones, roughly 80% found once. Trimming at V came to 2 bases and at J to 4 bases, leaving 3 bases not matched to a gene. Per germline, CDR1 SGHRS and CDR2 YFSETQ. The CDR3 loop spans 15 amino acids. V and J are TRBV5-1 and TRBJ2-3; the match to TRBD2 covers 11 bases. Input material: peripheral blood. The TCR was taken from a woman aged 55-69 years with acute or convalescent COVID-19. CDR3 protein: CASSFLAGGSDTQYF. The CDR3 DNA is TGCGCCAGCAGCTTCCTAGCGGGGGGCTCAGATACGCAGTATTTT.